The clone carrying this TCR beta chain appeared once. Its target is unknown. The data originate from a study of response to subunit inactivated influenza vaccine. Study-wide findings and caveats: Authors suggested each seasonal flu vaccination may recruit only limited numbers of new T cells.

TCRdb reprocessed the RT-PCR reads via MiXCR and lists one record per CDR3 protein. The table lists 590,000 or so distinct CDR3 sequences, 12% to 15% of them singletons, with 7.5% to 9% in the top ten. The CDR3 runs to 15 residues. The germline V gene has CDR1 KGHSH and CDR2 LQKENI. Losses at the gene ends were 3 bases for V and 6 bases for J; bases not matched to a gene: 6. The sequenced sample was PBMCs from blood, obtained 14 days before vaccination. The sequence derives from a middle-aged man who received an inactivated influenza vaccine. The V and J genes are TRBV18 and TRBJ2-2; 8 nucleotides align to TRBD1. DNA of the CDR3: TGTGCCAGCTCACCTCGGACAGGGCTAGCCGGGGAGCTGTTTTTT. Amino acid sequence: CASSPRTGLAGELFF.